What follows are 20 T cell receptor beta chains derived from one specimen sequenced in a study of blood T cells in healthy people across ages. Primers used in a second PCR of roughly 6 to 11 cycles were a sample-barcoded 5' primer and a J-beta primer mix. TCRdb redid the calling of the 5' RACE reads with MiXCR, one entry per CDR3 protein. The sample has 800,000 or so distinct CDR3 sequences, 20% to 30% seen once. The same data also contributed to another study, on T cells of mothers and their children.

Material for sequencing was blood. All receptors derive from a boy between 10 and 17 years old in good health.

This chain joins TRBV12-3 or TRBV12-4 and TRBJ2-7, with D possibly called TRBD1 or TRBD2 (6 bases each). CDR3 length: 15 amino acids. Trimming removed 5 bases from V and 2 bases from J, with 16 bases in between. The CDR3, as DNA: TGTGCCAGCAGTCTAAAAGGGGGGTCCCCCTACGAGCAGTACTTC. Translating gives CASSLKGGSPYEQYF.

This clonotype was seen only a few times. This chain joins TRBV10-3 and TRBJ2-1; D gene ambiguous. Germline assignment: CDR1 ENHRY and CDR2 SYGVKD. V was cut by 5 bases and J by 6 bases, with 17 bases left in between. The CDR3 loop spans 15 amino acids. CDR3 DNA: TGTGCCATCAGTAGGACCGAACTCGGTCCCAATGAGCAGTTCTTC. Translated, it gives CAISRTELGPNEQFF.

This clonotype was observed a few times. The chain has TRBV9 and TRBJ2-1; D is possibly TRBD1 or TRBD2 (5 bases each). The J call is uncertain, as TRBJ2-7 better fits the DNA end. Germline V gives CDR1 SGDLS, CDR2 YYNGEE. This CDR3 is 14 amino acids long. The CDR3 DNA reads TGTGCCAGCAGCGTCTGGGACGGTACATACGAGCAGTACTTC. Its translation: CASSVWDGTYEQYF.

The chain employs TRBV29-1 and TRBJ2-5; 15 nucleotides agree with TRBD2. The assigned J gene may be wrong: the sequence end matches TRBJ2-1 better. In germline, CDR1 is SQVTM, CDR2 ANQGSEA. The CDR3 totals 15 residues. CDR3 nucleotide sequence: TGCAGCGTTGAAAAGGGACTAGCGGGAGGAGGTGAGCAGTTCTTC. Residues: CSVEKGLAGGGEQFF.

This clonotype was counted a few times. V and J are TRBV29-1 and TRBJ2-1; TRBD2 matches at 8 bases. With V trimmed by 5 bases and J by 5 bases, 8 bases remained unmatched. Germline lookup yields CDR1 SQVTM and CDR2 ANQGSEA. The CDR3 contains 14 residues. CDR3 bases: TGCAGCGTTCTAAGGACTAGCACCAACAATGAGCAGTTCTTC. This gives the protein CSVLRTSTNNEQFF.

The chain employs TRBV4-3 and TRBJ2-7, with a weak D call TRBD1 (6 bases). This CDR3 is 15 amino acids long. Germline CDR1 and CDR2: LGHNA and YSLEER. Trimming removed 0 bases at V and 4 bases at J, with 13 bases between. Here the CDR3 DNA reads TGCGCCAGCAGCCAAGATCCAGGGGTCCATTACGAGCAGTACTTC. Its protein product is CASSQDPGVHYEQYF.

The chain carries TRBV6-1 and TRBJ2-5, with D tentatively TRBD1 (6 bases). CDR1 and CDR2 (germline): MNHNS, SASEGT. This CDR3 spans 14 amino acids. V lost 2 bases, J lost 5 bases, and 12 bases lay in between. CDR3 protein: CASSESRGRETQYF. Here the CDR3 DNA reads TGTGCCAGCAGTGAAAGCAGGGGCCGGGAGACCCAGTACTTC.

The J gene is TRBJ2-1, the V gene TRBV6-2 or TRBV6-3; TRBD2 might be the D (6 bases). The CDR3 consists of 15 residues. The V end was cut by 6 bases, the J end by 4 bases, with 16 bases between. Germline V gives CDR1 MNHEY, CDR2 SVGEGT. CDR3 coding DNA: TGTGCCAGCAGCGACGGCGGGGTGGGGTACAATGAGCAGTTCTTC. This codes for CASSDGGVGYNEQFF.

This chain joins TRBV7-9 and TRBJ2-7; D perhaps matches TRBD1 (5 bases). V lost 5 bases to trimming and J lost 0 bases, with 23 bases between them. Germline assignment: CDR1 SEHNR and CDR2 FQNEAQ (reference sequence). The CDR3 consists of 18 residues. CDR3 sequence reads: CASSPLLTPGYNSYEQYF. Written as DNA, the CDR3 is TGTGCCAGCAGCCCACTTTTGACCCCAGGGTACAACTCCTACGAGCAGTACTTC. The full variable domain, its missing parts supplied by reference TRBV7-9 and TRBJ2-7, is DTGVSQNPRHKITKRGQNVTFRCDPISEHNRLYWYRQTLGQGPEFLTYFQNEAQLEKSRLLSDRFSAERPKGSFSTLEIQRTEQGDSAMYLCASSPLLTPGYNSYEQYFGPGTRLTVT.

There are a few counts of this clonotype. The CDR3 protein is CSVEPGTGLAYNEQFF. CDR3 DNA: TGCAGCGTTGAACCCGGGACGGGGCTAGCCTACAATGAGCAGTTCTTC. The chain has TRBV29-1 and TRBJ2-5, with D perhaps being TRBD1 or TRBD2 (5 bases each). The J call may be in error: the DNA end matches TRBJ2-1 better. In germline, CDR1 is SQVTM, CDR2 ANQGSEA. The CDR3 contains 16 residues.

CDR3 in amino acids: CASSHPIGRVAYGYTF. CDR3 sequence (DNA): TGTGCCAGCAGCCATCCCATAGGGAGAGTTGCCTATGGCTACACCTTC. This rearrangement joins TRBV9 to TRBJ1-2; D is undetermined. The CDR3 consists of 16 residues. The ends were cut back, 4 bases at V and 4 bases at J, with 20 bases in the middle. Germline CDR1 SGDLS, CDR2 YYNGEE.

The chain recombines TRBV29-1 with TRBJ2-1; 10 bases fit TRBD2. V lost 6 bases and J lost 1; bases outside the gene matches: 3. CDR1 SQVTM and CDR2 ANQGSEA come from the germline V gene. The CDR3 extends over 14 amino acids. The DNA for the CDR3 is TGCAGCGTCATGACTAGCGGGTCCTACAATGAGCAGTTCTTC. Residues: CSVMTSGSYNEQFF.

The chain recombines TRBV25-1 with TRBJ2-3, with TRBD2 as a possible D gene (6 bases). The germline V and J ends were trimmed by 7 bases and 1 base, with 12 bases remaining between them. The CDR3 sequence is 14 residues long. Germline V lookup: CDR1 MGHDK, CDR2 SYGVNS. The CDR3 nucleotides are TGTGCCAGCACTCCGTGGGGGGGCACAGATACGCAGTATTTT. It is translated as CASTPWGGTDTQYF.

Only a few counts were recorded for this clonotype. The chain has TRBV5-1 and TRBJ2-7; TRBD1 might be the D (6 bases). Trimming took 4 bases from V and 3 from J, leaving 11 bases between them. The germline CDR1 and CDR2 sequences are SGHRS and YFSETQ. This CDR3 has 13 residues. In DNA form, the CDR3 reads TGCGCCAGCAGCACTGGGGGCCTCTACGAGCAGTACTTC. Protein sequence: CASSTGGLYEQYF.

This clonotype appeared a few times. V and J are TRBV7-9 and TRBJ1-1; 7 nucleotides line up with TRBD1. The J segment lost 0 bases and the V segment lost 4 bases, leaving 5 bases of the junction unmatched. The CDR3 consists of 15 residues. Germline CDR1 SEHNR, CDR2 FQNEAQ (reference sequence). The CDR3 nucleotides read TGTGCCAGCAGCTCGGGGACAGAGTTGAACACTGAAGCTTTCTTT. Its protein product is CASSSGTELNTEAFF.

The V and J genes are TRBV6-5 and TRBJ2-7, with D possibly TRBD1 on 5 matching bases. This CDR3 region has 13 residues. Trimming took off 6 bases at V and 3 bases at J, with 12 bases between the two ends. Germline assignment: CDR1 MNHEY and CDR2 SVGAGI. The chain's CDR3 is CASRLGAVYEQYF. As DNA, the CDR3 is TGTGCCAGCAGGCTAGGGGCAGTCTACGAGCAGTACTTC.

J is TRBJ2-3 and V is TRBV5-1; 8 positions match TRBD1. J gave up 6 bases and V 4 bases, and 7 bases lay outside the gene matches. The V gene's germline CDR1 is SGHRS and CDR2 YFSETQ. The CDR3 extends over 14 amino acids. This CDR3 reads CASSPPGTGDTQYF. The CDR3 nucleotides read TGCGCCAGCAGCCCCCCCGGGACAGGTGATACGCAGTATTTT.

The chain has TRBV15 and TRBJ2-2; a possible D gene is TRBD1 (5 bases). This CDR3 comprises 16 residues. V was trimmed by 1 base and J by 6 bases, leaving 15 bases between them. Germline V gene data show CDR1 as LNHNV and CDR2 as YYDKDF (reference sequence). The CDR3 reads CATSRGRTSPSGELFF. Here the CDR3 DNA reads TGTGCCACCAGCAGAGGCAGGACAAGTCCTTCCGGGGAGCTGTTTTTT.

Details on this clonotype: In this CDR3 the conserved last residue, phenylalanine or tryptophan, is missing, so a read error is likely. The chain combines TRBV12-3 or TRBV12-4 with TRBJ2-5, with D perhaps matching TRBD2 (6 bases). Trimming took 3 bases from V and 2 from J, leaving 13 bases between them. The CDR3 runs 15 residues. The CDR3 spells CASSLVQGLQETQYL. CDR3 nucleotide sequence: TGTGCCAGCAGTTTGGTCCAGGGACTGCAAGAGACCCAGTACCTC.

The chain joins TRBV14 to TRBJ2-3; no reliable D call. Germline CDR1 reads SGHDN; CDR2 reads FVKESK. V dropped 3 bases and J dropped 12 bases, with 16 bases sitting between them. The CDR3 consists of 13 residues. CDR3 protein: CASSQNLAPPQYF. CDR3 bases: TGTGCCAGCAGCCAGAATTTGGCGCCGCCTCAGTATTTT.